This TCR beta chain derives from a study of PD-1 blockade in classical Hodgkin lymphoma. Regarding the study as a whole: Newly diagnosed patients reportedly trailed healthy donors in baseline TCR diversity. By cycle point C4D1, TCR diversity had risen significantly in CD4+ cells (but not CD8+ cells). Possible causes of repertoire differences, disease activity or prior therapy, remain undefined. Individuals who commenced nivolumab within less than 1 year of ASCT were excluded.

As for this clone: The antigen is undetermined.

CDR3 length: 16 residues. CDR1 and CDR2 (germline): MNHNY, SVGAGI (reference sequence). The J segment lost 2 bases and the V segment lost 4 bases, leaving 9 bases of the junction unmatched. Profiling relied on immunoSEQ multiplex PCR, and the TCRdb table lists in-frame clones only, not all of them. The repertoire holds 30,000 to 40,000 clones, with about 94% as singletons. The time point: cycle 4 day 1 (C4D1), after more than five weeks of nivolumab. Every patient had relapsed following autologous stem cell transplantation, and cohorts differed in brentuximab vedotin exposure. Using magnetic negative selection, the CD4+ T cells were separated out of thawed PBMCs.

The sequence came from a human donor with classical Hodgkin lymphoma. Sample: CD4+ T cells from blood, taken before the fourth cycle of nivolumab. J is TRBJ2-7 and V is TRBV6-6; 9 bases line up with TRBD1. CDR3 loop: CASSSPGDRATYEQYF. Written as DNA, the CDR3 is TGTGCCAGCAGTTCCCCCGGGGACAGGGCTACCTACGAGCAGTACTTC.